The rows below give T cell receptor beta chains drawn from one sample of a study of stem cell transplantation in POMP-related autoinflammatory disease. The repertoire was sequenced with immunoSEQ multiplex PCR; TCRdb's copy has only in-frame clones and lacks some. The sample has some 2,200 clones, about nine tenths seen once; the top ten hold approximately 2.5%. Sequences were derived from Tregs from PBMCs, sampled after stem cell transplantation. All receptors come from a human patient with POMP-related autoinflammation and immune dysregulation (PRAID). The graft donor may account for some of the T cells. CDR3s include the opening cysteine and the closing phenylalanine or tryptophan. The D gene is left open where the match is weak. Not all rows give a size; the values are once, few, many and, for expanded clones, a class.

clone size,D gene,V gene,J gene,CDR3 DNA,CDR3 protein
-,TRBD1,TRBV7-2,TRBJ1-2,TGTGCCAGCAGCCACCGCAGGGGGTTTGGCTACACCTTC,CASSHRRGFGYTF
-,-,TRBV19,TRBJ2-1,TGTGCCAGTAGTAGGAGCTCCTACAATGAGCAGTTCTTC,CASSRSSYNEQFF
-,TRBD2,TRBV14,TRBJ2-5,TGTGCCAGCAGCCAAGATCAAGGGACTAGCGGGAGGGATTCGGAGACCCAGTACTTC,CASSQDQGTSGRDSETQYF
-,-,TRBV5-1,TRBJ2-5,TGCGCCAGCAGCCCTGACGGGACCCTGGGAGAGACCCAGTACTTC,CASSPDGTLGETQYF
-,TRBD1,TRBV5-1,TRBJ2-2,TGCGCCAGCAGCTTATCCGGGACAGCGAACACCGGGGAGCTGTTTTTT,CASSLSGTANTGELFF
few,-,TRBV5-1,TRBJ2-3,TGCGCCAGCAGCTCCCGGGGTGGGGCCATTACAGATACGCAGTATTTT,CASSSRGGAITDTQYF
-,-,TRBV5-4,TRBJ1-2,TGTGCCAGCAGCTTGGTAAACAACCATAACTATGGCTACACCTTC,CASSLVNNHNYGYTF
-,-,TRBV6-5,TRBJ2-5,TGTGCCAGCAGCCTTTGGGAGACCCAGTACTTC,CASSLWETQYF
-,-,TRBV14,TRBJ2-1,TGTGCCAGCAGCCTCAGAGACCCCGTGTACAATGAGCAGTTCTTC,CASSLRDPVYNEQFF
-,-,TRBV30,TRBJ1-5,TGTGCCTGGAGTGTATTGGATACGCCCCAGCATTTT,CAWSVLDTPQHF
-,-,TRBV3-1/TRBV3-2,TRBJ2-6,TGTGCCAGCAGCCATGTGGCAGGGGTCTCCGGGGCCAACGTCCTGACTTTC,CASSHVAGVSGANVLTF
-,-,TRBV10-3,TRBJ1-1,TGTGCCACCTGGGGGAACACTGAAGCTTTCTTT,CATWGNTEAFF
-,TRBD2,TRBV10-2,TRBJ2-5,TGCGCCAGCAGACCCGGGGGGAGCGGGGAGACCCAGTACTTC,CASRPGGSGETQYF
-,TRBD1,TRBV2,TRBJ1-5,TGTGCCAGCAGTCGTACAGGGGCCTTTTATAGCAATCAGCCCCAGCATTTT,CASSRTGAFYSNQPQHF
few,-,TRBV6-5,TRBJ1-1,TGTGCCAGCAGTTACTCATGGATGAACACTGAAGCTTTCTTT,CASSYSWMNTEAFF
few,-,TRBV7-2,TRBJ1-3,TGTGCCAGCAGTTTAGGGTTCGATGGGGACACCATATATTTT,CASSLGFDGDTIYF
-,TRBD2,TRBV28,TRBJ2-1,TGTGCCAGCAGCTTGGGACTAGCGAAGGGGTACAATGAGCAGTTCTTC,CASSLGLAKGYNEQFF
-,-,TRBV28,TRBJ1-1,TGTGCCAGCAGGCAGGGGTTTGAAGCTTTCTTT,CASRQGFEAFF
-,TRBD1,TRBV5-1,TRBJ1-2,TGCGCCAGCCGGGACAGCAATAACTATGGCTACACCTTC,CASRDSNNYGYTF
-,TRBD2,TRBV28,TRBJ2-7,TGTGCCAGCAGCCTTACGGGACTAGCGGGCACGGGGCAGTACTTC,CASSLTGLAGTGQYF
few,TRBD2,TRBV3-1/TRBV3-2,TRBJ2-5,TGTGCCAGCAGCCCAGGACTAGCTGAGACCCAGTACTTC,CASSPGLAETQYF
-,TRBD1,TRBV20-1,TRBJ1-2,TGCAGTGCTAGTCCGGGACAGGGGAAGGATGGCTACACCTTC,CSASPGQGKDGYTF
-,-,TRBV5-5,TRBJ2-5,TGTGCCAGCAGTTCTGGGCTGTCCACTGGGGAGACCCAGTACTTC,CASSSGLSTGETQYF
-,-,TRBV28,TRBJ1-4,TGTGCCAGCAGTCCGGGAGGGGGACGGCTTGAAAAACTGTTTTTT,CASSPGGGRLEKLFF
once,-,TRBV24-1,TRBJ1-5,TGTGCCACCAGTGATTCGGATCAGCCCCAGCATTTT,CATSDSDQPQHF
-,-,TRBV28,TRBJ2-3,TGTGCCAGCAGTTTAGGAGGAGCATATACGCAGTATTTT,CASSLGGAYTQYF
-,-,TRBV6-5,TRBJ1-1,TGTGCCAGCAGCAGACTCCAGGGAGTGAACACTGAAGCTTTCTTT,CASSRLQGVNTEAFF
-,TRBD2,TRBV10-3,TRBJ2-3,TGTGCCATCAGTGGGGCTAGCGGGAGTCGTGTTAAGAGCACAGATACGCAGTATTTT,CAISGASGSRVKSTDTQYF
-,TRBD2,TRBV10-2,TRBJ2-1,TGCGCCAGCAGTGAGCGTCTAGCGGGGTACAATGAGCAGTTCTTC,CASSERLAGYNEQFF
-,TRBD1,TRBV5-1,TRBJ1-4,TGCGCCAGCAGCCCGGGACAGCAGAATGAAAAACTGTTTTTT,CASSPGQQNEKLFF
once,-,TRBV18,TRBJ2-7,TGTGCCAGCTCGCGGCAGGGGCAGTCCTACGAGCAGTACTTC,CASSRQGQSYEQYF
-,TRBD1,TRBV29-1,TRBJ2-6,TGCAGCGTTGGGTGGGGACAGCCAGCCTCTGGGGCCAACGTCCTGACTTTC,CSVGWGQPASGANVLTF
-,-,TRBV10-3,TRBJ1-4,TGTGCCATCAGTGAGTGGGGAGGGTCGGCTAATGAAAAACTGTTTTTT,CAISEWGGSANEKLFF
-,TRBD2,TRBV29-1,TRBJ2-7,TGCAGCGCCCGCCGGGGACTAGCGGGATCCTACGAGCAGTACTTC,CSARRGLAGSYEQYF
-,TRBD2,TRBV2,TRBJ2-7,TGTGCCAGCAGTTTAGCGGGAGGGTACTACGAGCAGTACTTC,CASSLAGGYYEQYF
-,TRBD1,TRBV28,TRBJ1-6,TGTGCCAGCAGTTCGCGGACAGGGCCCAATTCACCCCTCCACTTT,CASSSRTGPNSPLHF
-,-,TRBV7-8,TRBJ2-3,TGTGCCAGCAGCCACGAGGAGTATAGCACAGATACGCAGTATTTT,CASSHEEYSTDTQYF
-,-,TRBV18,TRBJ2-1,TGTGCCAGCTCACCACAGAGGGACTACAATGAGCAGTTCTTC,CASSPQRDYNEQFF
-,TRBD1,TRBV28,TRBJ2-1,TGTGCCAGCAGTTTACGGCTGGGACAGGCCTACAATGAGCAGTTCTTC,CASSLRLGQAYNEQFF
-,-,TRBV6-1,TRBJ1-2,TGTGCCAGCAGTGAAGTTATGACAGTTCTGAGGGGCTACACCTTC,CASSEVMTVLRGYTF
-,TRBD2,TRBV2,TRBJ2-5,TGTGCCAGCAGTGCGCGAGCGGGAGAGAGACCCCAAGAGACCCAGTACTTC,CASSARAGERPQETQYF
-,-,TRBV11-2,TRBJ1-5,TGTGCCAGCAGCCTTAGTTCTTCGGAGCCCCAGCATTTT,CASSLSSSEPQHF
-,TRBD1,TRBV5-1,TRBJ2-6,TGCGCCAGCAGCAAAGTTGAGGACAGGAGCCTTGGGGCCAACGTCCTGACTTTC,CASSKVEDRSLGANVLTF
-,TRBD2,TRBV24-1,TRBJ2-3,TGTGCCACCGGTAATAGCGGGGGCACAGATACGCAGTATTTT,CATGNSGGTDTQYF
once,-,TRBV29-1,TRBJ1-1,TGCAGCCCCGGGCAGCACAAGACGAACACTGAAGCTTTCTTT,CSPGQHKTNTEAFF
-,TRBD1,TRBV6-2/TRBV6-3,TRBJ2-4,TGTGCCAGCAGTCGGACAGGGCCGGTAAACATTCAGTACTTC,CASSRTGPVNIQYF
-,-,TRBV27,TRBJ2-2,TGTGCCAGTAAGGGGGGTCAACACACCGGGGAGCTGTTTTTT,CASKGGQHTGELFF
once,TRBD1,TRBV19,TRBJ1-1,TGTGCCAGTAGTATGGGTCTAAGGGGGCACAGCACTGAAGCTTTCTTT,CASSMGLRGHSTEAFF